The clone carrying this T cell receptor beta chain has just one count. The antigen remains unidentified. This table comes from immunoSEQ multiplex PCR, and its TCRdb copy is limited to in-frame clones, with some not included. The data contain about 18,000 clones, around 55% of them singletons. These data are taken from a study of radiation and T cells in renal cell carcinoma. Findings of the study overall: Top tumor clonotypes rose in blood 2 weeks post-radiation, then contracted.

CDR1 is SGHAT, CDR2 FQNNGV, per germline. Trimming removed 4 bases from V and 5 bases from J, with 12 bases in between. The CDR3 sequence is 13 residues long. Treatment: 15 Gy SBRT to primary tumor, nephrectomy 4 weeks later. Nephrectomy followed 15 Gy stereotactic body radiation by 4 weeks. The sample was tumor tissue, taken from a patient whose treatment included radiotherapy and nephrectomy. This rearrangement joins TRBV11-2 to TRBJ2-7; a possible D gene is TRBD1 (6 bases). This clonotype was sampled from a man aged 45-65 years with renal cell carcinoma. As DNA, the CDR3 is TGTGCCAGCAGCTCGACAGGAATCCACGAGCAGTACTTC. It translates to CASSSTGIHEQYF.